A selection of T cell receptor beta chains follows, all from one sample in a study of T-cell memory formation after mild COVID-19. Each CDR3 protein gets one entry after TCRdb re-called the 5' RACE reads with MiXCR. The sample includes 150,000 to 200,000 distinct CDR3 sequences, around a fifth of them seen just once. The sample taken for sequencing was PBMCs or a T cell subset sorted from them (not recorded which). The receptor source for this set is an adult woman who had mild COVID-19 (a few samples of this study predate the infection). Cell type and time point are not known. Both conserved end residues are part of each CDR3. D genes are given only for firm matches.

d_gene	v_gene	CDR3aa
-	TRBV11-2	CASSLGLGVDQETQYF
-	TRBV4-3	CASSYGQNTEAFF
-	TRBV4-3	CASSQDYPAGSNYGYTF
-	TRBV6-6	CASSPKQGYGQPQNF
-	TRBV4-1	CASSQAGYNYNEQFF
TRBD2	TRBV4-1	CASSQEGGGALGTGELFF
TRBD2	TRBV6-5	CASSLSTSGRSLISYEQYF
TRBD1	TRBV30	CAWSDRGNEQYF
-	TRBV7-9	CASSFLGSGLYEQFF
TRBD1	TRBV7-3	CASSPGQGMVGELFF
TRBD2	TRBV11-2	CASSLIAGGPTQYF
TRBD1	TRBV27	CASSFSGQGRYEQYF
-	TRBV7-2	CASSSSGAGVVEQFF